This TCR beta chain was captured by sequencing in a study of identical twins. Study conclusions and caveats: Out-of-frame alpha sequences that twins shared showed excess low generation probability. Compared with models, monozygotic twins showed more out-of-frame TCR alpha sharing.

cDNA molecules carried unique molecular identifiers, and template switching added a universal primer site. TCRdb independently ran MiXCR on the 5' RACE reads; one entry per CDR3 protein. The data contain 250,000 to 300,000 distinct CDR3 sequences, over 8.5% of them singletons. The V gene's germline CDR1 is LGHDT and CDR2 YNNKEL (reference sequence). The CDR3 length is 19 residues. V was cut by 0 bases and J by 2 bases, with 19 bases left in between. This clonotype occurred a few times. Antigen unknown. The same sample was also studied in work on yellow fever vaccine responses in identical twins.

This clonotype was sampled from a woman between 18 and 29 years old in good health. The sequenced sample consisted of CD8+ T cells sorted from blood. J is TRBJ2-2 and V is TRBV3-1, with D possibly matching TRBD1 (6 bases). CDR3 sequence (DNA): TGTGCCAGCAGCCAAGAGTCGTATGTAGGACAGATTAACACCGGGGAGCTGTTTTTT. Its translation is CASSQESYVGQINTGELFF.